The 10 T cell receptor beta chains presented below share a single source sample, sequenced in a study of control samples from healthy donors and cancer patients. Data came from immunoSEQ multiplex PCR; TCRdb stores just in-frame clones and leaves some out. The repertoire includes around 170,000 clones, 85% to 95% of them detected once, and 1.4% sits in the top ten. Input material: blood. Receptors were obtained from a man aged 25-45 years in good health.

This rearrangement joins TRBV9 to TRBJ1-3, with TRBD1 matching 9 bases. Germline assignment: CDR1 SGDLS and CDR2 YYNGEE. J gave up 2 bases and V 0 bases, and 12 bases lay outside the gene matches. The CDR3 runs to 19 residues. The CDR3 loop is CASSVESGTGTLAGNTIYF. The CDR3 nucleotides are TGTGCCAGCAGCGTAGAATCCGGGACAGGGACACTAGCTGGAAACACCATATATTTT.

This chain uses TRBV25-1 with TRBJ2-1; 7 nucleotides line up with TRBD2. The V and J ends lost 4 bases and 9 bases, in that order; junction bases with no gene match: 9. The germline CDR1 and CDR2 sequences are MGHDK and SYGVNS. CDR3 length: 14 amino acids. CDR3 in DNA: TGTGCCAGCAGTGGGCGGGGGTCTGGCGGTGAGCAGTTCTTC. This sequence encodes CASSGRGSGGEQFF. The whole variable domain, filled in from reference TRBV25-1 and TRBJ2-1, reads EADIYQTPRYLVIGTGKKITLECSQTMGHDKMYWYQQDPGMELHLIHYSYGVNSTEKGDLSSESTVSRIRTEHFPLTLESARPSHTSQYLCASSGRGSGGEQFFGPGTRLTVL.

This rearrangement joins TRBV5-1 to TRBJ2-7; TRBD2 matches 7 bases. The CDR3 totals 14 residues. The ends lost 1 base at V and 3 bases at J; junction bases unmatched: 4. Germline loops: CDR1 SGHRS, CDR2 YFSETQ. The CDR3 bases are TGCGCCAGCAGCTTGAGCGGGGTGGACTACGAGCAGTACTTC. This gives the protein CASSLSGVDYEQYF.

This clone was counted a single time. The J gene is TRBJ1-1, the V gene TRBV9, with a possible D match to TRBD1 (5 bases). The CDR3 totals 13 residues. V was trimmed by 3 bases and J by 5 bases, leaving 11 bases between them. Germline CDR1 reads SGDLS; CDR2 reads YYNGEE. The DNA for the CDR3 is TGTGCCAGCAGCGCCTTGGGGACGACTGAAGCTTTCTTT. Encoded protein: CASSALGTTEAFF.

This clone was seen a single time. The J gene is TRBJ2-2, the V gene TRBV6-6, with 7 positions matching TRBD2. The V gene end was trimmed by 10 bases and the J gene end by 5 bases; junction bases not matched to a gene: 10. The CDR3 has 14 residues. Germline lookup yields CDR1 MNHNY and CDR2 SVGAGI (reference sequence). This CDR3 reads CAIEAGEGTGELFF. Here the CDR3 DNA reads TGTGCCATCGAGGCGGGAGAGGGAACCGGGGAGCTGTTTTTT.

CDR3 residues: CASRSSGGAETQYF. The CDR3 DNA follows: TGTGCCAGCAGGTCTAGCGGGGGGGCGGAGACCCAGTACTTC. The chain couples TRBV11-2 to TRBJ2-5; TRBD2 matches at 12 bases. Germline-derived CDR1 and CDR2 are SGHAT and FQNNGV. The length of the CDR3 is 14 residues. J lost 5 bases, V lost 6 bases, and 4 bases had no gene match. The whole variable domain, remainder taken from reference TRBV11-2 and TRBJ2-5, is EAGVAQSPRYKIIEKRQSVAFWCNPISGHATLYWYQQILGQGPKLLIQFQNNGVVDDSQLPKDRFSAERLKGVDSTLKIQPAKLEDSAVYLCASRSSGGAETQYFGPGTRLLVL.

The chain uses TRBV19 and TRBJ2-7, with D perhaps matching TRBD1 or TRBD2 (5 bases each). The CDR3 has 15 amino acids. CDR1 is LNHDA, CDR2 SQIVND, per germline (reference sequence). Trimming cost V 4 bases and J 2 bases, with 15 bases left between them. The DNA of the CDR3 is TGTGCCAGTAGTAGCCGGGACCGGAACGCCTACGAGCAGTACTTC. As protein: CASSSRDRNAYEQYF.

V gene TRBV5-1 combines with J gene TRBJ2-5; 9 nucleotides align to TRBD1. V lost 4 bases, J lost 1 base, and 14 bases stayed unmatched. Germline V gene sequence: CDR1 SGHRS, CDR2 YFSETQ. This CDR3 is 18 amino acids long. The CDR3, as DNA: TGCGCCAGCAGCAACACCGACAGGGGGAATTTGTTCCAAGAGACCCAGTACTTC. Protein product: CASSNTDRGNLFQETQYF.

The CDR3 coding sequence is TGCGCCAGCAGCCAAGTGGGGGGGAGGAAGCGGGAGGCCCCCTACGAGCAGTACTTC. Amino acids: CASSQVGGRKREAPYEQYF. The V call is TRBV4-1, the J call TRBJ2-7; 9 bases match TRBD2. V gave up 1 base and J gave up 2 bases; unmatched junction bases: 15. The CDR3 sequence is 19 residues long. CDR1 and CDR2 (germline): MGHRA, YSYEKL.

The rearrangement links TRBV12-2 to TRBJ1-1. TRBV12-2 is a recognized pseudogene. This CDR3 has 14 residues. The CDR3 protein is CASRSRGGDTEAFF. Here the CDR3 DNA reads TGTGCAAGTCGCTCCAGGGGCGGGGACACTGAAGCTTTCTTT.